One sample yielded the 21 T cell receptor beta chains listed below, sequenced in a study of CD8 T cells in ankylosing spondylitis. The antigens these receptors bind are not known. TCRdb used MiXCR to reprocess the 5' RACE reads, holding one entry per CDR3 protein. The sample yields 200,000 to 250,000 distinct CDR3 sequences, roughly 18% seen once. Findings of the study overall: In ankylosing spondylitis blood, a motif of about eight highly homologous TCR beta variants appeared characteristic.

Input material: blood, either unsorted or a sorted T cell fraction (not recorded which). These receptors were collected from a male donor with ankylosing spondylitis.

Points on this clonotype: One end of the junction varies from germline; a read error may be responsible. The CDR3 loop reads CSSSWDTDYNEQFF. The CDR3 DNA reads TGTTCCAGCAGTTGGGACACAGATTACAATGAGCAGTTCTTC. The chain couples TRBV27 to TRBJ2-1, with a possible D match to TRBD1 (6 bases). There are 14 residues in the CDR3. Germline V lookup: CDR1 MNHEY, CDR2 SMNVEV (reference sequence).

This clonotype was observed a few times. CDR3 in amino acids: CASSIDQNTEAFF. CDR3 nucleotide sequence: TGTGCCAGTAGTATAGATCAAAACACTGAAGCTTTCTTT. The V call is TRBV19, the J call TRBJ1-1, with D hard to call. Germline CDR1 and CDR2: LNHDA and SQIVND (reference sequence). The CDR3 sequence is 13 residues long. With 0 bases removed from V and 2 bases from J, the gap between germline ends came to 4 bases. The whole variable domain, filled in from reference TRBV19 and TRBJ1-1, reads DGGITQSPKYLFRKEGQNVTLSCEQNLNHDAMYWYRQDPGQGLRLIYYSQIVNDFQKGDIAEGYSVSREKKESFPLTVTSAQKNPTAFYLCASSIDQNTEAFFGQGTRLTVV.

For this clonotype: Germline is not matched at one junction end, which may reflect a read error. This chain uses TRBV20-1 with TRBJ2-3; D gene uncertain. Germline V CDR1 and CDR2: DFQATT, SNEGSKA (reference sequence). This CDR3 is 14 amino acids long. The CDR3 DNA sequence: TGCAGTGCTAGGGAAATTAAGGGCACAGATACGCTGTATTTT. It yields the protein CSAREIKGTDTLYF.

The CDR3: CASSFEQGHTQYF. As DNA, the CDR3 is TGTGCCAGCAGCTTCGAACAGGGGCATACGCAGTATTTT. The chain uses TRBV7-3 and TRBJ2-3, with 7 nucleotides matching TRBD1. Trimming took 3 bases from V and 7 from J; bases not matched to a gene: 4. The CDR3 length is 13 residues. Germline loops: CDR1 SGHTA, CDR2 FQGTGA.

The rearrangement uses TRBV24-1 and TRBJ2-2; D uncertain. Trimming removed 9 bases at V and 5 bases at J, with 9 bases between. Germline V gives CDR1 KGHDR, CDR2 SFDVKD. This CDR3 is built from 12 residues. For the CDR3, the DNA is TGTGCCACCGGCCCCGGGACCGGGGAGCTGTTTTTT. This translates into CATGPGTGELFF.

This clonotype was observed a few times. The rearrangement uses TRBV29-1 and TRBJ2-2, with TRBD2 as a possible D gene (5 bases). V shed 4 bases and J shed 4 bases, with 10 bases lying between them. The length of the CDR3 is 13 residues. Germline V gene data show CDR1 as SQVTM and CDR2 as ANQGSEA. The CDR3 coding sequence is TGCAGCGTTGTCCGGGGTGGCACCGGGGAGCTGTTTTTT. Protein: CSVVRGGTGELFF.

This clonotype has more than one count but fewer than ten. This sequence joins TRBV20-1 and TRBJ2-1, with D uncertain. The germline V gene has CDR1 DFQATT and CDR2 SNEGSKA (reference sequence). CDR3 size: 14 residues. V was clipped by 1 base and J by 9 bases, with 16 bases between them. The CDR3 here is CSARAPYDPVEQFF. CDR3 DNA: TGCAGTGCTAGAGCCCCCTATGACCCGGTTGAGCAGTTCTTC.

This clonotype was observed a few times. This chain connects TRBV6-1 to TRBJ2-7; 9 bases line up with TRBD1. The V and J ends lost 5 bases and 3 bases, in that order; junction bases with no gene match: 11. Germline CDR1 reads MNHNS; CDR2 reads SASEGT. This CDR3 is built from 16 residues. The DNA for the CDR3 is TGTGCCAGCAGTCCTAACCCCGGGACAGGGTACTACGAGCAGTACTTC. This encodes CASSPNPGTGYYEQYF.

This clonotype was counted a few times. The chain carries TRBV11-3 and TRBJ2-3; no clear D gene. V lost 7 bases to trimming and J lost 1 base, with 21 bases between them. CDR3 length equals 17 residues. Germline CDR1 SGHNT, CDR2 YENEEA. The CDR3 here is CASTPLLGGAGTDTQYF. The CDR3 region has the DNA TGTGCCAGCACTCCTTTGCTTGGCGGCGCGGGCACAGATACGCAGTATTTT.

There are a few counts of this clonotype. The chain employs TRBV7-9 and TRBJ1-3, with 10 bases matching TRBD1. V shed 3 bases, J shed 1 base, and the junction held 3 bases outside the gene matches. Germline V gives CDR1 SEHNR, CDR2 FQNEAQ (reference sequence). The CDR3 extends over 16 amino acids. The CDR3 sequence: CASSFPGQGSGNTIYF. DNA of the CDR3: TGTGCCAGCAGCTTCCCGGGACAGGGGTCTGGAAACACCATATATTTT.

V is TRBV28 and J is TRBJ1-2; 8 positions match TRBD1. Trimming at V came to 4 bases and at J to 5 bases, leaving 6 bases not matched to a gene. In germline, CDR1 is MDHEN, CDR2 SYDVKM. The CDR3 is 14 residues long. CDR3 DNA: TGTGCCAGCAGTTCCCGGACAGGGACTTATGGCTACACCTTC. Protein sequence: CASSSRTGTYGYTF.

This clonotype has a handful of counts. The V call is TRBV6-5, the J call TRBJ1-2, with D hard to call. This CDR3 contains 12 residues. V gave up 11 bases and J gave up 8 bases, with 18 bases separating them. The V gene's germline CDR1 is MNHEY and CDR2 SVGAGI. The CDR3 DNA sequence: TGTGCCGCCCGGAGTCAGGTGGAGGGCTACACCTTC. Translated, it gives CAARSQVEGYTF.

The rearrangement uses TRBV2 and TRBJ1-5, with a tentative D call TRBD1 (6 bases). Germline V gives CDR1 SNHLY, CDR2 FYNNEI. There are 15 residues in the CDR3. V dropped 4 bases and J dropped 0 bases, with 10 bases sitting between them. CDR3 nucleotides: TGTGCCAGCAGTGCAGGCAGGGGTAGCAATCAGCCCCAGCATTTT. Encoded protein: CASSAGRGSNQPQHF.

J is TRBJ2-1 and V is TRBV29-1; tentatively, D is TRBD2 (6 bases). This CDR3 is built from 15 residues. Trimming pared 0 bases from V and 4 bases from J, leaving 13 bases between. Germline V gene data show CDR1 as SQVTM and CDR2 as ANQGSEA. CDR3 bases: TGCAGCGTTGAAGATCCTAGCGTATTATACAATGAGCAGTTCTTC. This gives the protein CSVEDPSVLYNEQFF.

In this sample, this clonotype turned up a few times. The chain links TRBV28 to TRBJ2-1; D perhaps matches TRBD2 (5 bases). The CDR3 totals 15 residues. Looked up from germline, CDR1 is MDHEN and CDR2 is SYDVKM. V dropped 7 bases and J dropped 3 bases, with 16 bases sitting between them. DNA for the CDR3: TGTGCCAGCACCGAACCGGGGAGCTACTACAATGAGCAGTTCTTC. It translates to CASTEPGSYYNEQFF.

The chain combines TRBV2 with TRBJ2-7; 9 bases map to TRBD2. Germline V lookup: CDR1 SNHLY, CDR2 FYNNEI. The CDR3 is 15 residues long. J was trimmed by 7 bases and V by 2 bases; bases with no gene match: 9. CDR3: CASSETAGGPYEQYF. CDR3 in DNA: TGTGCCAGCAGTGAAACTGCGGGAGGGCCTTATGAGCAGTACTTC.

As DNA, the CDR3 is TGTGCCAGCACCACTGGAGGTACCTCTGAGACCCAGTACTTC. Translating it yields CASTTGGTSETQYF. This rearrangement joins TRBV12-3 or TRBV12-4 to TRBJ2-5, with D perhaps TRBD2 (5 bases). CDR3 length: 14 residues. The V and J ends lost 7 bases and 5 bases respectively, with 17 bases between them.

In its sample, this clonotype was seen a few times. The genes are TRBV29-1 and TRBJ2-1, with 11 bases that match TRBD2. Germline CDR1 is SQVTM and CDR2 is ANQGSEA. Trimming took 3 bases from V and 5 from J; bases not matched to a gene: 15. This CDR3 is built from 18 residues. The CDR3 protein is CSVEGIIAGGPRDNEQFF. For the CDR3, the DNA is TGCAGCGTTGAGGGGATTATAGCGGGAGGGCCGCGGGACAATGAGCAGTTCTTC.

Only a few counts were recorded for this clonotype. The genes are TRBV28 and TRBJ2-3, with 8 positions matching TRBD2. The germline gives CDR1 MDHEN, CDR2 SYDVKM. The CDR3 runs to 15 residues. J was trimmed by 4 bases and V by 5 bases; bases with no gene match: 8. The CDR3 reads CASSTQRERADTQYF. The CDR3 bases are TGTGCCAGCAGTACCCAGCGGGAGAGGGCAGATACGCAGTATTTT.

The CDR3 loop is CASSQDPLYSTGPSYEQYF. The CDR3 DNA is TGCGCCAGCAGCCAAGATCCCCTCTACTCGACAGGGCCATCCTACGAGCAGTACTTC. The V gene is TRBV4-1, the J gene TRBJ2-7; 7 positions match TRBD1. J lost 1 base, V lost 0 bases, and 15 bases had no gene match. This CDR3 spans 19 amino acids. Germline V gene data show CDR1 as MGHRA and CDR2 as YSYEKL.

V and J are TRBV11-3 and TRBJ2-2; tentative D call: TRBD2 (6 bases). Germline CDR1 is SGHNT and CDR2 is YENEEA. This CDR3 comprises 15 residues. The germline V and J ends were trimmed by 3 bases and 5 bases, with 13 bases remaining between them. The chain's CDR3 is CASSFRGYLTGELFF. CDR3 nucleotide sequence: TGTGCCAGCAGCTTTCGGGGGTATTTAACCGGGGAGCTGTTTTTT. Full variable domain (rest looked up from reference TRBV11-3 and TRBJ2-2): EAGVVQSPRYKIIEKKQPVAFWCNPISGHNTLYWYLQNLGQGPELLIRYENEEAVDDSQLPKDRFSAERLKGVDSTLKIQPAELGDSAVYLCASSFRGYLTGELFFGEGSRLTVL.